These 27 T cell receptor beta chains were all obtained from the same sample, sequenced in a study of sequential checkpoint blockade in melanoma. Treatment given: randomized to nivolumab then ipilimumab (arm A) or the reverse (arm B). Repertoires were generated with immunoSEQ multiplex PCR, while TCRdb's copy carries only in-frame clones and drops some. The sample has over 5,500 clones; 25% to 30% are singletons. Sample: tumor tissue (inferred from file names), taken from a patient given nivolumab and ipilimumab in sequence. These receptors all stem from a human donor with melanoma.

The table lists this clone with a few counts. The DNA for the CDR3 is TGCGCCAGCAGCACGCGGGGACTAGACAGGACTTTTAGCGGGAGGGCCAACTACGAGCAGTACTTC. Translating it yields CASSTRGLDRTFSGRANYEQYF. V usage is TRBV5-1 and J usage is TRBJ2-7; 11 bases are a match to TRBD2. This CDR3 comprises 22 residues. Trimming at V came to 4 bases and at J to 3 bases, leaving 27 bases not matched to a gene. Germline CDR1 and CDR2: SGHRS and YFSETQ.

This clone was seen a handful of times. The chain joins TRBV28 to TRBJ2-7, with 7 positions matching TRBD2. With V trimmed by 11 bases and J by 2 bases, 12 bases remained unmatched. The CDR3 length is 14 residues. Germline CDR1 MDHEN, CDR2 SYDVKM. The DNA of the CDR3 is TGTGCCGGCGTGGGGAGGGAGCAAACCTACGAGCAGTACTTC. Translating it yields CAGVGREQTYEQYF.

The chain couples TRBV11-3 to TRBJ2-3; 7 bases fit TRBD2. This CDR3 spans 15 amino acids. After removal of 1 base from V and 2 bases from J, the junction contained 3 bases not matched to a gene. Germline V gene data show CDR1 as SGHNT and CDR2 as YENEEA. DNA for the CDR3: TGTGCCAGCAGCTTAGGGACTAGGAACACAGATACGCAGTATTTT. Its translation is CASSLGTRNTDTQYF.

This chain joins TRBV19 and TRBJ2-1; D is perhaps TRBD1 or TRBD2 (6 bases each). Germline V gives CDR1 LNHDA, CDR2 SQIVND (reference sequence). This CDR3 contains 13 residues. V was trimmed by 3 bases and J by 10 bases, leaving 13 bases between them. The CDR3 bases are TGTGCCAGTAGTATCGGCGGGACACGGGAGCAGTTCTTC. This codes for CASSIGGTREQFF. The full variable domain, in which reference TRBV19 and TRBJ2-1 provide the parts outside the CDR3, is DGGITQSPKYLFRKEGQNVTLSCEQNLNHDAMYWYRQDPGQGLRLIYYSQIVNDFQKGDIAEGYSVSREKKESFPLTVTSAQKNPTAFYLCASSIGGTREQFFGPGTRLTVL.

The CDR3 sequence is CASSASGRGIGELFF. CDR3 bases: TGCGCCAGCAGCGCAAGCGGGAGGGGCATCGGGGAGCTGTTTTTT. This chain joins TRBV5-1 and TRBJ2-2; 10 bases fit TRBD2. The CDR3 sequence is 15 residues long. CDR1 is SGHRS and CDR2 is YFSETQ in the germline V gene. Losses at the gene ends were 4 bases for V and 7 bases for J; bases not matched to a gene: 7.

The chain carries TRBV15 and TRBJ2-7; D gene unclear. V dropped 0 bases and J dropped 4 bases, with 13 bases sitting between them. The germline V gene has CDR1 LNHNV and CDR2 YYDKDF (reference sequence). The CDR3 runs to 15 residues. The CDR3 region has the DNA TGTGCCACCAGCAGAGAGGGCAATTCCGGGTACGAGCAGTACTTC. Translating it yields CATSREGNSGYEQYF.

This clone has only a few counts. Different DNA sequences within this sample yield the same CDR3. The chain employs TRBV6-8 and TRBJ2-7; D is possibly TRBD1 or TRBD2 (5 bases each). V was clipped by 6 bases and J by 5 bases, with 11 bases between them. Per the germline V gene, CDR1 is MNHGY and CDR2 is SAAAGT. CDR3 length equals 12 residues. The CDR3 DNA is TGTGCCAGCAGCCCTCGGGGCCACGAGCAGTACTTC. It encodes CASSPRGHEQYF.

The CDR3 DNA reads TGCGCCAGCAGGGATACAGCGGGAGTCCTAACCGGGGAGCTGTTTTTT. Translating gives CASRDTAGVLTGELFF. This chain connects TRBV5-1 to TRBJ2-2; 8 nucleotides match TRBD2. The V gene's germline CDR1 is SGHRS and CDR2 YFSETQ. V lost 5 bases, J lost 5 bases, and 11 bases stayed unmatched. The CDR3 is 16 residues long.

Relative to its sample, this clone is medium-sized. V usage is TRBV11-3 and J usage is TRBJ2-7, with D uncertain. The CDR3 has 15 residues. Looked up from germline, CDR1 is SGHNT and CDR2 is YENEEA. The germline V and J ends were trimmed by 3 bases and 0 bases, with 12 bases remaining between them. CDR3 protein: CASSFDRGNSYEQYF. In nucleotides, the CDR3 is TGTGCCAGCAGCTTCGACCGCGGAAACTCCTACGAGCAGTACTTC.

This clone is labeled medium-sized. This chain uses TRBV11-3 with TRBJ1-1; D ambiguous. The CDR3 runs to 15 residues. Trimming shortened V by 0 bases and J by 0 bases, and 8 bases separated the two germline ends. Germline V lookup: CDR1 SGHNT, CDR2 YENEEA. CDR3 nucleotide sequence: TGTGCCAGCAGCTTAGAGGCGGGGATGAACACTGAAGCTTTCTTT. Its translation is CASSLEAGMNTEAFF.

This clone turned up a few times. The chain uses TRBV28 and TRBJ1-2; a possible D gene is TRBD1 (6 bases). V shed 5 bases and J shed 7 bases, with 14 bases lying between them. Germline assignment: CDR1 MDHEN and CDR2 SYDVKM. The CDR3 totals 13 residues. In DNA, the CDR3 is TGTGCCAGCAGTCCTTCAGGGGCTCGTGGCTACACCTTC. This sequence encodes CASSPSGARGYTF.

This clone turned up a few times. The V and J genes are TRBV9 and TRBJ1-2; 8 nucleotides align to TRBD1. V lost 5 bases and J lost 5; bases outside the gene matches: 11. Looked up from germline, CDR1 is SGDLS and CDR2 is YYNGEE. The length of the CDR3 is 15 residues. The CDR3 protein is CASSWTGNSRYGYTF. The CDR3 DNA follows: TGTGCCAGCAGTTGGACAGGGAACTCGAGGTATGGCTACACCTTC.

This clone was counted a few times. This chain uses TRBV11-3 with TRBJ2-6, with 13 bases fitting TRBD2. Germline assignment: CDR1 SGHNT and CDR2 YENEEA. This CDR3 is 20 amino acids long. Trimming removed 1 base from V and 0 bases from J; junction bases left unmatched: 6. Written as DNA, the CDR3 is TGTGCCAGCAGCTTAGTGGGGACTAGCGGGGCCAACTCTGGGGCCAACGTCCTGACTTTC. It yields the protein CASSLVGTSGANSGANVLTF.

This clone has only a few counts. This sequence joins TRBV6-8 and TRBJ2-2; TRBD2 agrees at 10 bases. CDR1 is MNHGY and CDR2 is SAAAGT in the germline V gene. Trimming took 2 bases from V and 1 from J; bases not matched to a gene: 1. The CDR3 sequence is 16 residues long. The CDR3 region has the DNA TGTGCCAGCAGTTACCGGACTAGCGGGAACACCGGGGAGCTGTTTTTT. This gives the protein CASSYRTSGNTGELFF.

This clone was observed at least ten times. The genes are TRBV11-3 and TRBJ1-3; D remains ambiguous. The CDR3 is 16 amino acids. Trimming left V 4 bases short and J 3 bases short, with 16 bases between. Per the germline V gene, CDR1 is SGHNT and CDR2 is YENEEA. The chain's CDR3 is CASSSSYPSGGNTIYF. In nucleotides, the CDR3 is TGTGCCAGCAGCTCCTCCTACCCCAGTGGTGGAAACACCATATATTTT.

The chain has TRBV1 and TRBJ2-4; no check of the table's D call, TRBD2, against the DNA was made. TRBV1 is an annotated pseudogene. The CDR3 contains 17 residues. CDR3 protein: CTSSQVEGVGGKNIQYF. CDR3 coding DNA: TGCACCAGCAGCCAAGTGGAGGGAGTGGGGGGCAAAAACATTCAGTACTTC.

This clone was seen a handful of times. The chain employs TRBV9 and TRBJ2-1, with TRBD1 identical over 8 bases. The CDR3 loop spans 15 amino acids. The V gene's germline CDR1 is SGDLS and CDR2 YYNGEE. After removal of 4 bases from V and 6 bases from J, the junction contained 9 bases not matched to a gene. The CDR3 DNA sequence: TGTGCCAGCAGCCAAGTCGGACAGGGAGGCAATGAGCAGTTCTTC. Translating gives CASSQVGQGGNEQFF.

This clone was counted only a few times. The chain joins TRBV4-1 to TRBJ2-2; 14 nucleotides line up with TRBD2. CDR3 length: 18 amino acids. Germline CDR1 and CDR2: MGHRA and YSYEKL. The V and J ends lost 3 bases and 1 base, in that order; junction bases with no gene match: 4. CDR3 loop: CASSHSGTSGGNTGELFF. The DNA for the CDR3 is TGCGCCAGCAGCCACAGCGGGACTAGCGGGGGGAACACCGGGGAGCTGTTTTTT.

This clone has only a few counts. CDR3 in DNA: TGTGCCATCAGTGAGTCCGACAGCTATCAGCCCCAGCATTTT. Its protein product is CAISESDSYQPQHF. The chain carries TRBV10-3 and TRBJ1-5, with a weak D call TRBD1 (5 bases). The CDR3 has 14 residues. Germline lookup yields CDR1 ENHRY and CDR2 SYGVKD. Trimming left V 0 bases short and J 5 bases short, with 8 bases between.

The chain recombines TRBV5-1 with TRBJ2-3; D gene ambiguous. This CDR3 contains 14 residues. V was clipped by 1 base and J by 4 bases, with 10 bases between them. Germline V CDR1 and CDR2: SGHRS, YFSETQ. The CDR3 sequence: CASSLKLGPDTQYF. DNA of the CDR3: TGCGCCAGCAGCTTGAAGTTAGGTCCAGATACGCAGTATTTT.

This clone appeared a few times. The rearrangement joins TRBV6-1 to TRBJ1-3, with a weak D call TRBD1 (5 bases). Trimming shortened V by 1 base and J by 0 bases, and 10 bases separated the two germline ends. The V gene's germline CDR1 is MNHNS and CDR2 SASEGT. The CDR3 runs 16 residues. The CDR3 loop is CASSEGGILSGNTIYF. Written as DNA, the CDR3 is TGTGCCAGCAGTGAAGGGGGGATCCTCTCTGGAAACACCATATATTTT.

The J gene is TRBJ2-3, the V gene TRBV19, with D possibly TRBD1 on 6 matching bases. The CDR3 length is 16 residues. The ends were cut back, 5 bases at V and 3 bases at J, with 18 bases in the middle. Per the germline V gene, CDR1 is LNHDA and CDR2 is SQIVND (reference sequence). The CDR3 sequence is CASSPLTGLRTDTQYF. CDR3 coding DNA: TGTGCCAGTAGTCCGCTGACAGGCCTTAGGACAGATACGCAGTATTTT. Using reference TRBV19 and TRBJ2-3 for the parts outside the CDR3, the full variable domain is DGGITQSPKYLFRKEGQNVTLSCEQNLNHDAMYWYRQDPGQGLRLIYYSQIVNDFQKGDIAEGYSVSREKKESFPLTVTSAQKNPTAFYLCASSPLTGLRTDTQYFGPGTRLTVL.

The chain couples TRBV18 to TRBJ1-2; no reliable D call. Trimming removed 5 bases at V and 6 bases at J, with 13 bases between. This CDR3 spans 13 amino acids. Per germline, CDR1 KGHSH and CDR2 LQKENI. The CDR3 nucleotides are TGTGCCAGCTCATCCGAGGGCTACAATGGCTACACCTTC. Amino acid sequence: CASSSEGYNGYTF.

This clone was observed a handful of times. The CDR3 spells CASSYREGVADTQYF. CDR3 DNA sequence: TGTGCCAGCAGTTACCGAGAGGGTGTGGCAGATACGCAGTATTTT. The chain joins TRBV6-8 to TRBJ2-3; TRBD2 might be the D (5 bases). Germline CDR1 reads MNHGY; CDR2 reads SAAAGT. The CDR3 is 15 residues long. The V gene lost 2 bases and the J gene lost 4 bases, with 13 bases spanning the gap.

The chain carries TRBV5-1 and TRBJ1-1, with 7 bases aligning to TRBD1. Per the germline V gene, CDR1 is SGHRS and CDR2 is YFSETQ. The CDR3 spans 14 residues. After removal of 4 bases from V and 1 base from J, the junction contained 4 bases not matched to a gene. The CDR3 DNA follows: TGCGCCAGCAGCGCAGGGACAGCGAACACTGAAGCTTTCTTT. This gives the protein CASSAGTANTEAFF.

This clone is medium-sized (0.01 to 0.1%) within its sample. The V gene is TRBV9, the J gene TRBJ2-3; D is uncertain. The CDR3 runs to 14 residues. V lost 0 bases and J lost 0, with 5 bases in between. The germline CDR1 and CDR2 sequences are SGDLS and YYNGEE. Written as DNA, the CDR3 is TGTGCCAGCAGCGTAGCTCCCAGCACAGATACGCAGTATTTT. This gives the protein CASSVAPSTDTQYF. Together with reference TRBV9 and TRBJ2-3, the CDR3 gives the full variable domain: DSGVTQTPKHLITATGQRVTLRCSPRSGDLSVYWYQQSLDQGLQFLIQYYNGEERAKGNILERFSAQQFPDLHSELNLSSLELGDSALYFCASSVAPSTDTQYFGPGTRLTVL.

The chain couples TRBV12-5 to TRBJ2-1; 10 nucleotides line up with TRBD2. The CDR3 sequence is 17 residues long. The germline gives CDR1 LGHNT, CDR2 FRNRAP. The DNA for the CDR3 is TGTGCCAGCCTTCGCCGCGGACTAGCGGCCCCTGGGCATGAGCAGTTCTTC. It yields the protein CASLRRGLAAPGHEQFF.